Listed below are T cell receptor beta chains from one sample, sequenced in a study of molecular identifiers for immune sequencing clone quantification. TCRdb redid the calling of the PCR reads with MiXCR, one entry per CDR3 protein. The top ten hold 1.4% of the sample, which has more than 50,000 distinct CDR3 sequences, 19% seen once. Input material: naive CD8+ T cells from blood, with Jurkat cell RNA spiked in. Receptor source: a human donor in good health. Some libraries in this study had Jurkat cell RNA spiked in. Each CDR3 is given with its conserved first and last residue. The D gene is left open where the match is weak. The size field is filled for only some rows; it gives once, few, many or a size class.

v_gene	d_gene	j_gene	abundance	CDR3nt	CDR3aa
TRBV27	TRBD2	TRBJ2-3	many	TGTGCCAGCAATATACTAGCGGGAGTCACAGATACGCAGTATTTT	CASNILAGVTDTQYF
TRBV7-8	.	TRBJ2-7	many	TGTGCCAGCAGCCCTACTCCGGGTCACTACGAGCAGTACTTC	CASSPTPGHYEQYF
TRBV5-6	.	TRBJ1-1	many	TGTGCCAGCAGCTTGGTAGGAGGCGGGGCGGCTGAAGCTTTCTTT	CASSLVGGGAAEAFF
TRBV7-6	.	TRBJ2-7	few	TGTGCCAGCAGCTCGGGGGCAGGGGATACCTCCTACGAGCAGTACTTC	CASSSGAGDTSYEQYF
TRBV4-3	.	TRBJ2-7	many	TGCGCCAGCAGCCAAGCTAACACAGGTTACGAGCAGTACTTC	CASSQANTGYEQYF
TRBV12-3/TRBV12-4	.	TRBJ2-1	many	TGTGCCAGCAGTCCCCCTGGGGGCGGCATCATGGAGCAGTTCTTC	CASSPPGGGIMEQFF
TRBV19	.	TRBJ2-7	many	TGTGCCAGTAGTATCTTGGGCACGTCCTACGAGCAGTACTTC	CASSILGTSYEQYF
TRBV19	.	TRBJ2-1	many	TGTGCCAGTAGTATAGTCGGAGGGTACAATGAGCAGTTCTTC	CASSIVGGYNEQFF
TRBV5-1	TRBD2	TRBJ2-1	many	TGCGCCAGCAGCTTGGGTATACTAAGCGGGAGGCCCTACAATGAGCAGTTCTTC	CASSLGILSGRPYNEQFF
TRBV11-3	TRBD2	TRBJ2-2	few	TGTGCCAGCAGCTCCGTTGGGGACTACTCGAAAGAAGGGACCGGGGAGCTGTTTTTT	CASSSVGDYSKEGTGELFF
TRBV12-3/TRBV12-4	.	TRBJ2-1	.	TGTGCCAGCAATTCCGGGAGTTTCGACAATGAGCAGTTCTTC	CASNSGSFDNEQFF
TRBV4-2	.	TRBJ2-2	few	TGTGCCAGCAGCCAGGCCATTGGGCTGATATACACCGGGGAGCTGTTTTTT	CASSQAIGLIYTGELFF
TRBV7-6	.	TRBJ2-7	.	TGTGCCAGCAGCTTAAGCTTAAGGGACGAGCAGTACTTC	CASSLSLRDEQYF
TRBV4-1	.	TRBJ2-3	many	TGCGCCAGCAGCCCCGCCCCACCTGGAGCCACAGATACGCAGTATTTT	CASSPAPPGATDTQYF
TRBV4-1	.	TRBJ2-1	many	TGCGCCAGCAGCCCTAGGACTACCTACGAGCAGTTCTTC	CASSPRTTYEQFF
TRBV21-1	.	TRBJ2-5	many	TGTGCCAGCAGGGACCCCGACAGGAGGGGGTTGGACCACCAAGAGACCCAGTACTTC	CASRDPDRRGLDHQETQYF
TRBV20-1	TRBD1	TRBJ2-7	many	TGCAGTGCTACGGACAGGAGCTCCTACGAGCAGTACTTC	CSATDRSSYEQYF
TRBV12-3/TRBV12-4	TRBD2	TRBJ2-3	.	TGTGCCAGCGCGGGACTAGCGACCGGAGCACGCACAGATACGCAGTATTTT	CASAGLATGARTDTQYF
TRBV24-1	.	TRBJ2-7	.	TGTGCCACCAGTGGAACGGGGGTAGGTTACGAGCAGTACTTC	CATSGTGVGYEQYF
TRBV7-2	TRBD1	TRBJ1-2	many	TGTGCCAGCAGCCCGCGGACAGGGGGCGGCTATGGCTACACCTTC	CASSPRTGGGYGYTF
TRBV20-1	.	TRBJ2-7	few	TGCAGTGCTAGAGATCAAAGGGACTGGTCCTACGAGCAGTACTTC	CSARDQRDWSYEQYF
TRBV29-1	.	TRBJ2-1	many	TGCAGCGTCCCCCTGGGGGCGGGAGTGACCTACAATGAGCAGTTCTTC	CSVPLGAGVTYNEQFF
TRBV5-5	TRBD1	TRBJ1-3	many	TGTGCCAGCAGCACCCCACAGGGGGTTTCTGGAAACACCATATATTTT	CASSTPQGVSGNTIYF
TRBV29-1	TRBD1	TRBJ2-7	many	TGCAGCGTTGAGGGGACAGGGGCCGAGCAGTACTTC	CSVEGTGAEQYF
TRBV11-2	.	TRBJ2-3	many	TGTGCCAGCAGCTTAAACACAGATACGCAGTATTTT	CASSLNTDTQYF
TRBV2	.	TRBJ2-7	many	TGTGCCAGCAGTGAAACGGGGAACTCCTACGAGCAGTACTTC	CASSETGNSYEQYF
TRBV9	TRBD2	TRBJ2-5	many	TGTGCCAGCAGTGGTAGCGGGAGGAGGCAAGAGACCCAGTACTTC	CASSGSGRRQETQYF
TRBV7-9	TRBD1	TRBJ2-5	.	TGTGCCAGCAGCCTAGCCGGGACAGGAAGGGAGACCCAGTACTTC	CASSLAGTGRETQYF
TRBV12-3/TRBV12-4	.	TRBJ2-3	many	TGTGCCAGCAGTTTACAATCAGATACGCAGTATTTT	CASSLQSDTQYF
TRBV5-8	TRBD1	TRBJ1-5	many	TGTGCCAGCAGCCAGAACCAGGGGGGCCATCAGCCCCAGCATTTT	CASSQNQGGHQPQHF
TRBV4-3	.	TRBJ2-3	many	TGCGCCAGCAGCCAAGATAGCTTAGGACGGACAGATACGCAGTATTTT	CASSQDSLGRTDTQYF
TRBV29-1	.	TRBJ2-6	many	TGCAGCGTTGAAGATCAGTGGGGCTCTGGGGCCAACGTCCTGACTTTC	CSVEDQWGSGANVLTF
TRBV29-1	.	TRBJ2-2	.	TGCAGCGTTTATTGGTCCACCGGGGAGCTGTTTTTT	CSVYWSTGELFF
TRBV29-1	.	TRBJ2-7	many	TGCAGCGTTGTGGCAGGGGGGTTGGGCGAGCAGTACTTC	CSVVAGGLGEQYF
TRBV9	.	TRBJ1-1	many	TGTGCCAGCAGCGCCGTCGGAATTCGCAACACTGAAGCTTTCTTT	CASSAVGIRNTEAFF
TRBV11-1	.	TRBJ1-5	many	TGTGCCAGCAGCTTCATCCTGAATATCGTACGGCAGCCCCAGCATTTT	CASSFILNIVRQPQHF
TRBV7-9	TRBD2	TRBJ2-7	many	TGTGCCAGCAGCTTAGTGACTAGCGGAACCTACGAGCAGTACTTC	CASSLVTSGTYEQYF
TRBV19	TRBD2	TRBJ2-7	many	TGTGCCAGTAGTATGTCTAGCGGGAGCCACGAGCAGTACTTC	CASSMSSGSHEQYF